Listed below are T cell receptor beta chains from one sample, sequenced in a study of metastatic and nonmetastatic thyroid tumors. TCRdb re-analyzed the PCR reads using MiXCR. In the table there are 39,000 or so clones, around 43% of which are singletons. Sequenced sample: tumor tissue. These receptors all come from a male donor with papillary thyroid cancer or a benign thyroid nodule (not recorded which). Some clones in this sample may be carry-over from other donors' samples. The CDR3 runs from the conserved cysteine through the conserved F or W. A D gene is named only where the DNA matches it firmly. Some rows have no size entry. The others give once, few or many, or a class for an expanded clone.

size | J | V | D | DNA | CDR3
- | TRBJ2-7 | TRBV20-1 | - | TGCAGTGCCCAGAATCCGAAGTCCTCCTACGAGCAGTACTTC | CSAQNPKSSYEQYF
large | TRBJ2-2 | TRBV27 | TRBD2 | TGTGCCAGCAGTTTATTCGTCAGTTCTAGCGGGGGAGCGAACACCGGGGAGCTGTTTTTT | CASSLFVSSSGGANTGELFF
- | TRBJ2-7 | TRBV11-3 | TRBD1 | TGTGCCAGCAGCTTAGGACCACAGGGGGCCTACGAGCAGTACTTC | CASSLGPQGAYEQYF
- | TRBJ1-2 | TRBV11-2 | - | TGTGCCAGCAGCTTAGTGGTGTCAAACTATGGCTACACCTTC | CASSLVVSNYGYTF
- | TRBJ2-7 | TRBV4-3 | - | TGCGCCAGCAGCCAATTTTATAGCGAGAAGTCCTACGAGCAGTACTTC | CASSQFYSEKSYEQYF
few | TRBJ2-7 | TRBV29-1 | - | TGCAGCGTTAGCCTAACTTACGACTCCTACGAGCAGTACTTC | CSVSLTYDSYEQYF
many | TRBJ1-1 | TRBV5-6 | - | TGTGCCAGCAGCTTGTTCCGGGCCATAGGAGGGAACACTGAAGCTTTCTTT | CASSLFRAIGGNTEAFF
- | TRBJ2-5 | TRBV28 | TRBD2 | TGTGCCAGCAGTCTCGGACTAGCGGGAGGAGAGACCCAGTACTTC | CASSLGLAGGETQYF
- | TRBJ2-2 | TRBV20-1 | TRBD2 | TGCAGTGCTCCCGGACTAGCGGGAGGCACCGGGGAGCTGTTTTTT | CSAPGLAGGTGELFF
few | TRBJ1-1 | TRBV12-3/TRBV12-4 | - | TGTGCCAGCAGTTCCACCGCTAACACTGAAGCTTTCTTT | CASSSTANTEAFF
- | TRBJ2-7 | TRBV11-3 | TRBD2 | TGTGCCAGCAGTCAAAAGCGGGAGGGTTACGAGCAGTACTTC | CASSQKREGYEQYF
- | TRBJ2-3 | TRBV11-1 | TRBD1 | TGTGCCAGCAGCCCCGGGACAGGGGGGACTAGCACAGATACGCAGTATTTT | CASSPGTGGTSTDTQYF
- | TRBJ2-7 | TRBV27 | - | TGTGCCAGCAGTGCTGGGTCAGGGGGGTCAGCGCGGACCTACGAGCAGTACTTC | CASSAGSGGSARTYEQYF
- | TRBJ2-2 | TRBV2 | TRBD2 | TGTGCCAGCGCCCCCTGGGGAGGGGCCGGGGAGCTGTTTTTT | CASAPWGGAGELFF
- | TRBJ2-7 | TRBV7-8 | TRBD2 | TGTGCCAGCAGTCAACTAGCGGGAGATCCCTACGAGCAGTACTTC | CASSQLAGDPYEQYF
few | TRBJ2-7 | TRBV12-3/TRBV12-4 | - | TGTGCCAGCAGTTCAACCCACGAGCAGTACTTC | CASSSTHEQYF
- | TRBJ2-1 | TRBV6-1 | - | TGTGCCAGCAGTGAAATGGCAGGTAACTACAATGAGCAGTTCTTC | CASSEMAGNYNEQFF
many | TRBJ2-1 | TRBV6-5 | - | TGTGCCAGCAGTTACTTGGCGGAAAATGAGCAGTTCTTC | CASSYLAENEQFF
- | TRBJ1-3 | TRBV6-5 | - | TGTGCCAGCAGTACGTCTAGAAACACCATATATTTT | CASSTSRNTIYF
- | TRBJ2-7 | TRBV7-9 | TRBD2 | TGTGCCAGCAGCCGAGCGGGAGGGTACGAGCAGTACTTC | CASSRAGGYEQYF
- | TRBJ2-1 | TRBV7-3 | TRBD2 | TGTGCCAGCAGCGAAAGCGGGGGATCCTACAATGAGCAGTTCTTC | CASSESGGSYNEQFF
- | TRBJ1-2 | TRBV5-1 | TRBD1 | TGCGCCAGCAAGGTGGACAGGGGAGGAAGTGGCTACACCTTC | CASKVDRGGSGYTF
few | TRBJ1-1 | TRBV6-4 | - | TGTGCCAGCAGTTACCGGTCCCGGGCTTTCTTT | CASSYRSRAFF
- | TRBJ2-1 | TRBV11-2 | TRBD1 | TGTGCCAGCAGCTTACATCCGATGGGCCGGGACAGGGGAAGCAATGAGCAGTTCTTC | CASSLHPMGRDRGSNEQFF
few | TRBJ2-7 | TRBV11-1 | - | TGTGCCAGCAGCTTAGGTCGGTACTACGAGCAGTACTTC | CASSLGRYYEQYF
- | TRBJ2-3 | TRBV4-2 | TRBD1 | TGTGCCAGCAGCAGTCGACAGGGAACGAGCCCAGATACGCAGTATTTT | CASSSRQGTSPDTQYF
- | TRBJ2-1 | TRBV7-3 | - | TGTGCCAGCAGCTTAACAAAAGACAATGAGCAGTTCTTC | CASSLTKDNEQFF
- | TRBJ1-2 | TRBV4-1 | - | TGCGCCAGCAGCCACACCCGGGACGTTTACTATGGCTACACCTTC | CASSHTRDVYYGYTF
- | TRBJ2-7 | TRBV30 | TRBD2 | TGTGCCTGGAGTGTACCGGGCGGGAGGGCCGTCGAGCAGTACTTC | CAWSVPGGRAVEQYF
- | TRBJ2-7 | TRBV20-1 | TRBD1 | TGCAGTGCTAGGTCCGCGACAGGGTTCGAGCAGTACTTC | CSARSATGFEQYF
few | TRBJ2-7 | TRBV2 | TRBD2 | TGTGCCAGCAGTGACCCGAGCGGGAGAAACGAGCAGTACTTC | CASSDPSGRNEQYF
- | TRBJ2-1 | TRBV4-1 | TRBD2 | TGCGCCAGCAGCCAAGTGCGCCTAGCGGTCTACAATGAGCAGTTCTTC | CASSQVRLAVYNEQFF
- | TRBJ2-7 | TRBV3-1 | TRBD2 | TGTGCCAGCAGCCAAGGGCTAGCGGGACTCGAGCAGTACTTC | CASSQGLAGLEQYF
few | TRBJ2-2 | TRBV19 | TRBD2 | TGTGCCAGTAGTATAGATCGGGCTAGCGGGAATCTGAACACCGGGGAGCTGTTTTTT | CASSIDRASGNLNTGELFF
- | TRBJ1-6 | TRBV12-3/TRBV12-4 | TRBD1 | TGTGCCAGCAGGGCGACAGGGGGATACAATTCACCCCTCCACTTT | CASRATGGYNSPLHF
- | TRBJ2-1 | TRBV7-3 | - | TGTGCCAGCAGCGTAGACGGGGACAATGAGCAGTTCTTC | CASSVDGDNEQFF
once | TRBJ2-7 | TRBV18 | TRBD1 | TGTGCCAGCTCGCCCGGGACAGACTACGAGCAGTACTTC | CASSPGTDYEQYF
- | TRBJ2-5 | TRBV11-3 | - | TGTGCCAGCAGCTGGAGGGTGTCGCCAGCAGGGACCCAGTACTTC | CASSWRVSPAGTQYF
few | TRBJ2-7 | TRBV28 | TRBD2 | TGTGCCAGCAGCCCCCCCGTCCTAGCGGGAGGGGGCTACGAGCAGTACTTC | CASSPPVLAGGGYEQYF
- | TRBJ1-3 | TRBV2 | - | TGTGCCAGCAGTGACTACAGCTCTGGAAACACCATATATTTT | CASSDYSSGNTIYF
- | TRBJ2-2 | TRBV6-1 | TRBD1 | TGTGCCAGCAAAGGGGGCCCGACCGGGGAGCTGTTTTTT | CASKGGPTGELFF
once | TRBJ2-3 | TRBV4-1 | TRBD2 | TGCGCCAGCAGCCAAGTGTCTCGCTCTAGCGGGGGCACAGATACGCAGTATTTT | CASSQVSRSSGGTDTQYF
- | TRBJ1-1 | TRBV19 | TRBD1 | TGTGCCAGTAGCCCCGGGACAGCTAACACTGAAGCTTTCTTT | CASSPGTANTEAFF
- | TRBJ1-2 | TRBV9 | TRBD1 | TGTGCCAGCAGCCCCGACGGAGGACAGGGATATGGCTACACCTTC | CASSPDGGQGYGYTF
- | TRBJ2-3 | TRBV11-2 | - | TGTGCCAGCAGGTCAACTAGCACAGATACGCAGTATTTT | CASRSTSTDTQYF
few | TRBJ1-5 | TRBV20-1 | - | TGCGCAACTCACAGGTCCTATAGCAATCAGCCCCAGCATTTT | CATHRSYSNQPQHF
once | TRBJ1-6 | TRBV19 | TRBD1 | TGTGCCAGTAGTCAAGGTACCGGGACAGGGAATTCACCCCTCCACTTT | CASSQGTGTGNSPLHF
- | TRBJ1-2 | TRBV5-5 | - | TGTGCCAGCAGCTTGGCCAGGGCAGCAAGTTATGGCTACACCTTC | CASSLARAASYGYTF
- | TRBJ1-6 | TRBV20-1 | - | TGCAGTGCTGCCTTGAATTTTGATTCACCCCTCCACTTT | CSAALNFDSPLHF
- | TRBJ2-7 | TRBV30 | - | TGTGCCTGGAGTGTTCCTGGGGGCTACGAGCAGTACTTC | CAWSVPGGYEQYF
few | TRBJ1-3 | TRBV28 | - | TGTGCCAGCAGTTTATCAGGGAAATCTGGAAACACCATATATTTT | CASSLSGKSGNTIYF
- | TRBJ2-1 | TRBV18 | TRBD1 | TGTGCCAGCTCACCACCCGCAGGGGGAGATGAGCAGTTCTTC | CASSPPAGGDEQFF
- | TRBJ2-1 | TRBV20-1 | - | TGCAGTGCTAGTCCAGGTCTTTGGAATGAGCAGTTCTTC | CSASPGLWNEQFF
few | TRBJ1-2 | TRBV27 | TRBD1 | TGTGCCAGCCGGGACAGAGCTAACTATGGCTACACCTTC | CASRDRANYGYTF
- | TRBJ2-1 | TRBV20-1 | - | TGCAGTCATACCGGGACATGGGGCGGGGAGCAGTTCTTC | CSHTGTWGGEQFF